This T cell receptor (beta chain) comes out of a study of cytomegalovirus exposure and HLA in healthy donors. The length of the CDR3 is 16 residues. Trimming removed 5 bases from V and 0 bases from J; junction bases left unmatched: 9. Germline V gene sequence: CDR1 SNHLY, CDR2 FYNNEI. PCR was performed using 60 Vbeta and 13 Jbeta primers. The repertoire was sequenced with immunoSEQ multiplex PCR; TCRdb's copy has only in-frame clones and lacks some. Recorded for this sample: under 65,000 clones. The TCR comes from a young woman in good health and CMV-seronegative. The chain has TRBV2 and TRBJ2-7, with TRBD2 identical over 8 bases. The source material was PBMCs. The CDR3 region is CASSNLGLESSYEQYF. The CDR3 DNA sequence: TGTGCCAGCAGTAACCTGGGACTAGAAAGCTCCTACGAGCAGTACTTC.